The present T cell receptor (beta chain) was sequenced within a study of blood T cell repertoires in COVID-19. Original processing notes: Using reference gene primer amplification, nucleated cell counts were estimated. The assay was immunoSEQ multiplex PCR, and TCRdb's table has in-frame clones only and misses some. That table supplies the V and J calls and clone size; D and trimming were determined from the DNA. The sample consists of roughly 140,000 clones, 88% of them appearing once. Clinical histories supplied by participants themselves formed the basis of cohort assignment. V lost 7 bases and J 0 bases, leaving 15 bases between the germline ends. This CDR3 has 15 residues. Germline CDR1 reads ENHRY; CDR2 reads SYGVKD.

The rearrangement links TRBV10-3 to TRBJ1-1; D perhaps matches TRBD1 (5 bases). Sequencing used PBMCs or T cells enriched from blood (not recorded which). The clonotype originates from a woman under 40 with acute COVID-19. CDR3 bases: TGTGCCATCATGGAGGGGAGGGGCATGAACACTGAAGCTTTCTTT. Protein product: CAIMEGRGMNTEAFF.